The 30 T cell receptor beta chains listed next were all sequenced from one sample in a study of cytomegalovirus exposure and HLA in healthy donors. The study ran its PCR with 60 Vbeta and 13 Jbeta primers. Repertoires were generated with immunoSEQ multiplex PCR, while TCRdb's copy carries only in-frame clones and drops some. The table has under 200,000 clones, approximately 77% seen once. The specimen was PBMCs. The receptors come from a man aged 18-30 years in good health and CMV-seronegative.

The genes are TRBV5-8 and TRBJ2-1, with 12 nucleotides matching TRBD2. Unmatched junction bases numbered 4, after V lost 3 bases and J lost 9 bases. The CDR3 loop spans 14 amino acids. Germline V CDR1 and CDR2: SGHTS, YDEGEE. CDR3 region: CASSSGLAGIEQFF. CDR3 sequence (DNA): TGTGCCAGCAGCTCAGGACTAGCGGGAATTGAGCAGTTCTTC.

The table lists this clone with many counts. The rearrangement links TRBV6-5 to TRBJ1-2, with TRBD1 matching over 7 bases. Germline lookup yields CDR1 MNHEY and CDR2 SVGAGI. The V segment lost 6 bases and the J segment 7 bases; nucleotides outside the gene matches: 11. There are 14 residues in the CDR3. The CDR3 nucleotides are TGTGCCAGCAGCCTCCAAGGGGGCGGCTCTGGCTACACCTTC. Encoded protein: CASSLQGGGSGYTF.

The chain recombines TRBV18 with TRBJ2-7, with D possibly being TRBD1 (5 bases). CDR1 and CDR2 (germline): KGHSH, LQKENI. V gave up 0 bases and J gave up 3 bases, with 9 bases separating them. The CDR3 consists of 14 residues. In DNA, the CDR3 is TGTGCCAGCTCACCACCCCAGGGTTTCTACGAGCAGTACTTC. Its translation is CASSPPQGFYEQYF.

This clone was found a few times. This CDR3 reads CASKGGEGGYTF. The DNA for the CDR3 is TGTGCCAGCAAGGGAGGGGAGGGAGGCTACACCTTC. The V call is TRBV9, the J call TRBJ1-2; D is possibly TRBD1 (5 bases). The CDR3 extends over 12 amino acids. V dropped 6 bases and J dropped 8 bases, with 14 bases sitting between them. Germline V lookup: CDR1 SGDLS, CDR2 YYNGEE.

J is TRBJ2-2 and V is TRBV7-2; TRBD1 aligns across 10 bases. This CDR3 region has 15 residues. Germline V gene lookup returns CDR1 SGHTA and CDR2 FQGNSA. With V trimmed by 3 bases and J by 5 bases, 3 bases remained unmatched. The CDR3 sequence is CASSLRDRGTGELFF. Here the CDR3 DNA reads TGTGCCAGCAGCTTGCGGGACAGGGGAACCGGGGAGCTGTTTTTT.

This sequence joins TRBV4-1 and TRBJ2-1; TRBD2 matches at 11 bases. The germline CDR1 and CDR2 sequences are MGHRA and YSYEKL. V was clipped by 3 bases and J by 4 bases; unmatched bases: 5. This CDR3 region has 16 residues. The DNA for the CDR3 is TGCGCCAGCAGCCAGGGGACTAGCGGATTATACAATGAGCAGTTCTTC. Protein sequence: CASSQGTSGLYNEQFF.

The rearrangement uses TRBV29-1 and TRBJ1-1; TRBD1 might be the D (5 bases). Germline assignment: CDR1 SQVTM and CDR2 ANQGSEA. This CDR3 is 14 amino acids long. Trimming left V 4 bases short and J 4 bases short, with 16 bases between. CDR3 bases: TGCAGCGTTGGGGGGTGGGGGAGGACCACTGAAGCTTTCTTT. Amino acid sequence: CSVGGWGRTTEAFF.

The rearrangement joins TRBV29-1 to TRBJ2-7; tentative D call: TRBD2 (5 bases). Germline assignment: CDR1 SQVTM and CDR2 ANQGSEA. The V end lost 3 bases, the J end lost 1 base, and 7 bases lay between the germline ends. The CDR3 loop spans 12 amino acids. The CDR3 region is CSVEEESYEQYF. DNA for the CDR3: TGCAGCGTTGAGGAGGAGTCCTACGAGCAGTACTTC.

The V gene is TRBV10-3, the J gene TRBJ1-3, with 9 bases aligning to TRBD1. With V trimmed by 6 bases and J by 0 bases, 6 bases remained unmatched. The germline gives CDR1 ENHRY, CDR2 SYGVKD. CDR3 length: 16 residues. The CDR3 sequence: CAIRGQGDRSGNTIYF. CDR3 coding DNA: TGTGCCATCAGGGGACAGGGTGACCGCTCTGGAAACACCATATATTTT.

The chain uses TRBV27 and TRBJ2-2; the match to TRBD1 covers 9 bases. Germline CDR1 and CDR2: MNHEY and SMNVEV (reference sequence). V lost 5 bases to trimming and J lost 5 bases; unmatched junction nucleotides: 9. The CDR3 length is 16 residues. Here the CDR3 reads CASSPMTGGLTGELFF. CDR3 coding DNA: TGTGCCAGCAGTCCGATGACAGGGGGTTTGACCGGGGAGCTGTTTTTT.

The chain links TRBV7-8 to TRBJ2-2; no firm D call. This CDR3 spans 15 amino acids. CDR1 SGHVS and CDR2 FQNEAQ come from the germline V gene. Trimming removed 0 bases at V and 3 bases at J, with 8 bases between. CDR3 loop: CASSLARSDTGELFF. CDR3 nucleotides: TGTGCCAGCAGCTTAGCTCGGAGCGACACCGGGGAGCTGTTTTTT.

The chain couples TRBV5-6 to TRBJ2-3, with 14 bases fitting TRBD2. There are 19 residues in the CDR3. Germline V gene data show CDR1 as SGHDT and CDR2 as YYEEEE. V lost 4 bases and J lost 0; bases outside the gene matches: 10. CDR3 in DNA: TGTGCCAGCAGCCCAGACCGGACTAGCGGGAGGCGGAGCACAGATACGCAGTATTTT. It specifies CASSPDRTSGRRSTDTQYF.

This chain connects TRBV27 to TRBJ2-7; D might be TRBD1 (6 bases). The length of the CDR3 is 22 residues. Germline loops: CDR1 MNHEY, CDR2 SMNVEV (reference sequence). V was trimmed by 5 bases and J by 3 bases, leaving 38 bases between them. This CDR3 reads CASSPNRARPPRASTRLYEQYF. CDR3 sequence (DNA): TGTGCCAGCAGTCCCAACAGGGCTAGGCCCCCCCGAGCGTCCACCCGGCTCTACGAGCAGTACTTC.

V usage is TRBV4-3 and J usage is TRBJ2-1; possibly TRBD2 for D (6 bases). Germline CDR1 and CDR2: LGHNA and YSLEER. The CDR3 extends over 13 amino acids. With 8 bases removed from V and 6 bases from J, the gap between germline ends came to 14 bases. The CDR3 reads CASASPGGNEQFF. CDR3 DNA: TGCGCCAGCGCCTCCCCCGGGGGCAATGAGCAGTTCTTC.

The chain carries TRBV19 and TRBJ2-1; 8 bases line up with TRBD2. J lost 4 bases, V lost 5 bases, and 10 bases had no gene match. The CDR3 extends over 16 amino acids. Germline V CDR1 and CDR2: LNHDA, SQIVND (reference sequence). The CDR3 loop is CASSSPGSGAYNEQFF. For the CDR3, the DNA is TGTGCCAGTAGTTCCCCGGGTAGCGGGGCGTACAATGAGCAGTTCTTC.

The gene calls are TRBV2 and TRBJ2-5; 11 nucleotides agree with TRBD1. The CDR3 runs to 16 residues. From germline, CDR1 is SNHLY and CDR2 FYNNEI. The J segment lost 0 bases and the V segment lost 8 bases, leaving 8 bases of the junction unmatched. CDR3: CASGGQGASYQETQYF. The CDR3 DNA reads as TGTGCCAGCGGAGGACAGGGGGCATCGTACCAAGAGACCCAGTACTTC.

In DNA form, the CDR3 reads TGCGCCAGCAGCTCCGGAGATACGCAGTATTTT. Translation gives CASSSGDTQYF. The chain links TRBV5-1 to TRBJ2-3; D is unresolved. The CDR3 consists of 11 residues. Germline CDR1 is SGHRS and CDR2 is YFSETQ. V lost 3 bases, J lost 5 bases, and 4 bases lay in between.

The chain recombines TRBV27 with TRBJ1-4, with 8 bases identical to TRBD1. The CDR3 has 21 amino acids. Germline V gives CDR1 MNHEY, CDR2 SMNVEV (reference sequence). Trimming at V came to 4 bases and at J to 1 base, leaving 20 bases not matched to a gene. CDR3 residues: CASSSLYDRGRFNGTNEKLFF. Here the CDR3 DNA reads TGTGCCAGCAGTTCGCTTTATGACAGGGGTCGTTTTAATGGAACTAATGAAAAACTGTTTTTT. Full variable domain (missing parts from reference TRBV27 and TRBJ1-4): EAQVTQNPRYLITVTGKKLTVTCSQNMNHEYMSWYRQDPGLGLRQIYYSMNVEVTDKGDVPEGYKVSRKEKRNFPLILESPSPNQTSLYFCASSSLYDRGRFNGTNEKLFFGSGTQLSVL.

The count of this clone is one. The chain is built from TRBV6-5 and TRBJ1-2, with D maybe TRBD1 (5 bases). Germline V gene lookup returns CDR1 MNHEY and CDR2 SVGAGI. The CDR3 sequence is 13 residues long. Trimming took 8 bases from V and 5 from J, leaving 15 bases between them. The CDR3 loop reads CASPPGGRYGYTF. CDR3 bases: TGTGCCAGCCCCCCCGGGGGTAGATATGGCTACACCTTC.

The CDR3 DNA follows: TGTGCCAGCAGCTTAAGTAGATTTTCAAACACCGGGGAGCTGTTTTTT. Translating it yields CASSLSRFSNTGELFF. V is TRBV7-2 and J is TRBJ2-2; D is uncertain. This CDR3 spans 16 amino acids. The V and J ends lost 2 bases and 2 bases respectively, with 12 bases between them. Per germline, CDR1 SGHTA and CDR2 FQGNSA. Supplemented by reference TRBV7-2 and TRBJ2-2, the full variable domain reads GAGVSQSPSNKVTEKGKDVELRCDPISGHTALYWYRQSLGQGLEFLIYFQGNSAPDKSGLPSDRFSAERTGGSVSTLTIQRTQQEDSAVYLCASSLSRFSNTGELFFGEGSRLTVL.

The gene calls are TRBV27 and TRBJ2-1; 10 nucleotides align to TRBD1. The CDR3 runs to 16 residues. The trim removed 3 bases at V and 8 bases at J, leaving 10 bases unmatched. Germline loops: CDR1 MNHEY, CDR2 SMNVEV (reference sequence). CDR3 DNA: TGTGCCAGCAGTTTTCCGCCGGGACAGGGGATCCATGAGCAGTTCTTC. Encoded protein: CASSFPPGQGIHEQFF.

This rearrangement joins TRBV5-1 to TRBJ2-1; 8 nucleotides match TRBD2. The V segment lost 4 bases and the J segment 7 bases; nucleotides outside the gene matches: 13. In germline, CDR1 is SGHRS, CDR2 YFSETQ. The CDR3 covers 16 residues. CDR3 bases: TGCGCCAGCAGCCACGGACTAGGCGGGAGGAGGAATGAGCAGTTCTTC. Amino acids: CASSHGLGGRRNEQFF.

CDR3 protein: CASRGWDFSYEQYF. The CDR3 nucleotides are TGTGCCAGCAGAGGTTGGGACTTCTCCTACGAGCAGTACTTC. The chain uses TRBV2 and TRBJ2-5; possibly TRBD2 for D (6 bases). Gene TRBJ2-7 matches the end of the DNA better, so the J call may be wrong. CDR1 and CDR2 (germline): SNHLY, FYNNEI. The CDR3 is 14 amino acids.

The chain uses TRBV10-3 and TRBJ1-5; 10 nucleotides agree with TRBD1. Germline-derived CDR1 and CDR2 are ENHRY and SYGVKD. V shed 4 bases and J 3 bases; nucleotides not matched to a gene: 3. There are 15 residues in the CDR3. The CDR3 loop is CAISGGQGNNQPQHF. CDR3 nucleotide sequence: TGTGCCATCAGTGGGGGACAGGGGAACAATCAGCCCCAGCATTTT.

This chain joins TRBV9 and TRBJ2-1; 14 bases line up with TRBD2. The V gene's germline CDR1 is SGDLS and CDR2 YYNGEE. The CDR3 loop spans 16 amino acids. With 4 bases clipped from V and 7 bases from J, the junction kept 7 bases outside the gene matches. CDR3 nucleotide sequence: TGTGCCAGCAGCTCAACCGGGACTAGCGGGAGTAATGAGCAGTTCTTC. Protein product: CASSSTGTSGSNEQFF.

This chain links TRBV28 with TRBJ1-2, with D hard to call. V lost 2 bases, J lost 4 bases, and 5 bases lay in between. Germline loops: CDR1 MDHEN, CDR2 SYDVKM. The CDR3 has 12 amino acids. The CDR3 DNA sequence: TGTGCCAGCAGTTTAGGCTCCTATGGCTACACCTTC. Translating gives CASSLGSYGYTF.

Turning to this clone: The sample contains more than one DNA sequence encoding this CDR3. The chain has TRBV5-1 and TRBJ1-1, with D perhaps TRBD1 (6 bases). Germline CDR1 and CDR2: SGHRS and YFSETQ. This CDR3 has 13 residues. The V end was cut by 0 bases, the J end by 5 bases, with 8 bases between. This CDR3 reads CASSLGTETEAFF. Written as DNA, the CDR3 is TGCGCCAGCAGCTTGGGGACAGAGACTGAAGCTTTCTTT.

The chain joins TRBV7-2 to TRBJ2-5; 7 bases agree with TRBD2. The V gene end was trimmed by 5 bases and the J gene end by 5 bases; junction bases not matched to a gene: 8. This CDR3 contains 14 residues. CDR1 and CDR2 from the germline V gene are SGHTA and FQGNSA. In DNA form, the CDR3 reads TGTGCCAGCAGCCCTACTAGTAGCGGGGAGACCCAGTACTTC. Its translation: CASSPTSSGETQYF.

This clone was counted once. This chain joins TRBV7-8 and TRBJ2-7, with 9 nucleotides matching TRBD1. With 2 bases clipped from V and 6 bases from J, the junction kept 5 bases outside the gene matches. This CDR3 region has 14 residues. Germline CDR1 is SGHVS and CDR2 is FQNEAQ. Written as DNA, the CDR3 is TGTGCCAGCAGCTTATCCGGGACAGGGTTCGAGCAGTACTTC. It codes for CASSLSGTGFEQYF.

This clone showed up just a few times. This sequence joins TRBV2 and TRBJ1-2; perhaps TRBD1 as D (5 bases). CDR3 size: 15 residues. Germline V gene data show CDR1 as SNHLY and CDR2 as FYNNEI. Trimming removed 6 bases at V and 0 bases at J, with 14 bases between. CDR3 sequence reads: CASRPQVVANYGYTF. The CDR3, as DNA: TGTGCCAGCAGACCACAGGTAGTGGCTAACTATGGCTACACCTTC.